Presented here are 19 T cell receptor beta chains from one specimen sequenced in a study of blood T cell repertoires in COVID-19. Some clones are missing from TCRdb's copy, which holds only in-frame ones; the method was immunoSEQ multiplex PCR. This table holds approximately 260,000 clones, about 86% found once. The sequencing input was PBMCs or T cells enriched from blood (not recorded which). These receptors were collected from a man aged 30 to 39 with acute COVID-19.

On this clone: An end of the junction differs from the germline gene, which may be a read error. The DNA for the CDR3 is TGTGCCAGCAGCAGGGGGACAGTCGCTGAAAAACTGTTTTTT. Translation gives CASSRGTVAEKLFF. The chain uses TRBV5-1 and TRBJ1-4; 7 nucleotides line up with TRBD1. The germline V gene encodes CDR1 SGHRS and CDR2 YFSETQ. This CDR3 is 14 amino acids long. The whole variable domain, remainder taken from reference TRBV5-1 and TRBJ1-4, is KAGVTQTPRYLIKTRGQQVTLSCSPISGHRSVSWYQQTPGQGLQFLFEYFSETQRNKGNFPGRFSGRQFSNSRSEMNVSTLELGDSALYLCASSRGTVAEKLFFGSGTQLSVL.

The chain joins TRBV19 to TRBJ2-3; D gene unclear. Deletions cut 1 base from V and 6 bases from J, with 11 bases between. Germline lookup yields CDR1 LNHDA and CDR2 SQIVND (reference sequence). The CDR3 loop spans 14 amino acids. The CDR3: CASSIGHPSDTQYF. CDR3 nucleotides: TGTGCCAGTAGTATAGGGCACCCCTCGGATACGCAGTATTTT.

The chain carries TRBV29-1 and TRBJ1-1; no clear D. Per the germline V gene, CDR1 is SQVTM and CDR2 is ANQGSEA. Trimming pared 4 bases from V and 8 bases from J, leaving 8 bases between. The CDR3 contains 10 residues. The CDR3 here is CSVVTREAFF. The CDR3 region has the DNA TGCAGCGTTGTCACGAGGGAAGCTTTCTTT.

The chain employs TRBV7-9 and TRBJ1-2, with D perhaps matching TRBD1 (6 bases). CDR1 SEHNR and CDR2 FQNEAQ come from the germline V gene (reference sequence). Trimming removed 5 bases from V and 2 bases from J, with 15 bases in between. The CDR3 runs to 15 residues. For the CDR3, the DNA is TGTGCCAGCAGCCCGCAGGGGATCCGGAACTATGGCTACACCTTC. It encodes CASSPQGIRNYGYTF.

This chain joins TRBV28 and TRBJ1-2; 9 bases match TRBD1. Germline V gene sequence: CDR1 MDHEN, CDR2 SYDVKM. Germline trimming cut 8 bases from V and 8 bases from J; bases unmatched to any gene: 9. This CDR3 is 13 amino acids long. The CDR3 is CASGTGSNLGYTF. The CDR3 coding sequence is TGTGCCAGCGGGACAGGGTCGAATTTAGGCTACACCTTC.

The CDR3 region has the DNA TGTGCCAGCAGTTTCTTTCGGGGGAACACTGAAGCTTTCTTT. Protein sequence: CASSFFRGNTEAFF. The rearrangement joins TRBV28 to TRBJ1-1, with D hard to call. The V end lost 3 bases, the J end lost 1 base, and 9 bases lay between the germline ends. The CDR3 totals 14 residues. Germline values: CDR1 MDHEN, CDR2 SYDVKM.

The chain has TRBV18 and TRBJ1-1; D ambiguous. V gave up 3 bases and J gave up 10 bases, with 12 bases separating them. Germline V lookup: CDR1 KGHSH, CDR2 LQKENI. CDR3 size: 12 residues. This chain's CDR3 is CASSPEVPSAFF. The CDR3 nucleotides read TGTGCCAGCTCACCCGAGGTGCCCTCAGCTTTCTTT.

The chain is built from TRBV6-5 and TRBJ2-5, with no clear D. CDR3 size: 13 residues. Deletions cut 6 bases from V and 4 bases from J, with 12 bases between. CDR1 and CDR2 from the germline V gene are MNHEY and SVGAGI. DNA for the CDR3: TGTGCCAGCAGCTACAGAGTCCGAGAGACCCAGTACTTC. This codes for CASSYRVRETQYF.

The rearrangement links TRBV6-6 to TRBJ2-2, with D hard to call. V was shortened by 6 bases and J by 9 bases, with 14 bases between the two germline ends. This CDR3 region has 13 residues. Germline V gene sequence: CDR1 MNHNY, CDR2 SVGAGI (reference sequence). This CDR3 is CASSRDSIRELFF. For the CDR3, the DNA is TGTGCCAGCAGCCGCGACTCAATAAGGGAGCTGTTTTTT.

The chain joins TRBV11-2 to TRBJ2-1; TRBD2 matches at 13 bases. V lost 1 base to trimming and J lost 6 bases; unmatched junction nucleotides: 3. Per the germline V gene, CDR1 is SGHAT and CDR2 is FQNNGV. CDR3 length: 16 amino acids. CDR3 nucleotide sequence: TGTGCCAGCAGCTTAGTTGGACTAGCGGGGGTCAATGAGCAGTTCTTC. Translating it yields CASSLVGLAGVNEQFF.

The chain carries TRBV27 and TRBJ1-4, with TRBD1 as a possible D gene (5 bases). Germline CDR1 is MNHEY and CDR2 is SMNVEV (reference sequence). V was clipped by 0 bases and J by 5 bases, with 10 bases between them. The CDR3 is 15 residues long. This CDR3 reads CASSLSAGGNEKLFF. The CDR3 DNA sequence: TGTGCCAGCAGTTTATCTGCCGGGGGGAATGAAAAACTGTTTTTT.

The genes are TRBV7-6 and TRBJ2-5, with unresolved D. The V and J ends lost 3 bases and 2 bases respectively, with 4 bases between them. The CDR3 contains 12 residues. Germline V gives CDR1 SGHVS, CDR2 FNYEAQ. As DNA, the CDR3 is TGTGCCAGCAGCTTTCTTCAAGAGACCCAGTACTTC. Its translation is CASSFLQETQYF. Drawing the rest from reference TRBV7-6 and TRBJ2-5, the complete variable domain is GAGVSQSPRYKVTKRGQDVALRCDPISGHVSLYWYRQALGQGPEFLTYFNYEAQQDKSGLPNDRFSAERPEGSISTLTIQRTEQRDSAMYRCASSFLQETQYFGPGTRLLVL.

The rearrangement joins TRBV5-4 to TRBJ2-3, with D tentatively TRBD2 (5 bases). V shed 3 bases and J shed 0 bases, with 17 bases lying between them. Germline V CDR1 and CDR2: SGHNT, YYREEE (reference sequence). The CDR3 has 17 amino acids. Here the CDR3 DNA reads TGTGCCAGCAGCTCCCGAGGGTGGCAGACTAGCACAGATACGCAGTATTTT. Residues: CASSSRGWQTSTDTQYF. The variable domain in full, completed from reference TRBV5-4 and TRBJ2-3, reads ETGVTQSPTHLIKTRGQQVTLRCSSQSGHNTVSWYQQALGQGPQFIFQYYREEENGRGNFPPRFSGLQFPNYSSELNVNALELDDSALYLCASSSRGWQTSTDTQYFGPGTRLTVL.

The chain uses TRBV18 and TRBJ2-1; 11 nucleotides agree with TRBD2. CDR1 KGHSH and CDR2 LQKENI come from the germline V gene. This CDR3 is built from 22 residues. V lost 2 bases, J lost 0 bases, and 18 bases stayed unmatched. The CDR3 sequence: CASSPSGQWGTSGRSSYNEQFF. The CDR3 region has the DNA TGTGCCAGCTCACCAAGCGGACAATGGGGGACTAGCGGTAGGAGCTCCTACAATGAGCAGTTCTTC.

The chain is built from TRBV28 and TRBJ2-5; TRBD1 matches 12 bases. The CDR3 runs to 18 residues. The germline V gene encodes CDR1 MDHEN and CDR2 SYDVKM. With 3 bases clipped from V and 7 bases from J, the junction kept 15 bases outside the gene matches. The CDR3 region has the DNA TGTGCCAGCAGTTTGCCCACTCCCGGGACAGGGGGCTCCAGGACCCAGTACTTC. This encodes CASSLPTPGTGGSRTQYF.

This chain uses TRBV4-3 with TRBJ1-5; TRBD1 agrees at 9 bases. From germline, CDR1 is LGHNA and CDR2 YSLEER. Trimming removed 1 base from V and 6 bases from J; junction bases left unmatched: 4. This CDR3 is built from 15 residues. CDR3 DNA sequence: TGCGCCAGCAGCCAAGTGACAGGGGGGAGTCAGCCCCAGCATTTT. Its protein is CASSQVTGGSQPQHF.

The count of this clone is one. CDR3 DNA: TGTGCCAGCAGCTTAAGGGGTACGGGCACCGGGGAGCTGTTTTTT. This gives the protein CASSLRGTGTGELFF. V is TRBV11-3 and J is TRBJ2-2; TRBD1 is a possible D gene (5 bases). Trimming cost V 2 bases and J 4 bases, with 11 bases left between them. CDR1 is SGHNT and CDR2 is YENEEA in the germline V gene. The CDR3 length is 15 residues.

The CDR3: CASSLGGQGPYNEQFF. As DNA, the CDR3 is TGCGCCAGCAGCTTGGGGGGACAGGGACCCTACAATGAGCAGTTCTTC. The gene calls are TRBV5-1 and TRBJ2-1, with 9 positions matching TRBD1. Germline-derived CDR1 and CDR2 are SGHRS and YFSETQ. The CDR3 length is 16 residues. V shed 0 bases, J shed 2 bases, and the junction held 3 bases outside the gene matches. The full variable domain, completed using reference TRBV5-1 and TRBJ2-1, is KAGVTQTPRYLIKTRGQQVTLSCSPISGHRSVSWYQQTPGQGLQFLFEYFSETQRNKGNFPGRFSGRQFSNSRSEMNVSTLELGDSALYLCASSLGGQGPYNEQFFGPGTRLTVL.

As concerns this clone: Other DNA sequences in the sample encode the same CDR3. The J gene is TRBJ1-6, the V gene TRBV18, with 9 nucleotides matching TRBD1. V shed 3 bases, J shed 5 bases, and the junction held 2 bases outside the gene matches. Germline values: CDR1 KGHSH, CDR2 LQKENI. There are 15 residues in the CDR3. In DNA, the CDR3 is TGTGCCAGCTCACCTGGGACAGGGAATAATTCACCCCTCCACTTT. Protein product: CASSPGTGNNSPLHF.